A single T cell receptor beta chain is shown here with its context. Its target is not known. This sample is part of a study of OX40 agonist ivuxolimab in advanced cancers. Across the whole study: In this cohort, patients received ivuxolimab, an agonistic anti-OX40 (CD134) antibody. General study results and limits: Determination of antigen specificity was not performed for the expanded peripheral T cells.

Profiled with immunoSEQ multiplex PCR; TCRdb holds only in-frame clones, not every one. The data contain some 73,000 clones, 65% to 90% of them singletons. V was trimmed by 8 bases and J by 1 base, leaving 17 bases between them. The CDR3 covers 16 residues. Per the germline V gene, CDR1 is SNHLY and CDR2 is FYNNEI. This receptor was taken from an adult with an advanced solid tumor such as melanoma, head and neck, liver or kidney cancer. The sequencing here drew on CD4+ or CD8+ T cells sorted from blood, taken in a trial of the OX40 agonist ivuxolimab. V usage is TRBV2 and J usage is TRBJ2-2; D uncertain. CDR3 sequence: CASSKSPGRNTGELFF. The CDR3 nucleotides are TGTGCCAGCTCAAAGTCCCCTGGCAGGAACACCGGGGAGCTGTTTTTT.